Listed below are T cell receptor beta chains from one sample, sequenced in a study of blood T cells in healthy people across ages. TCRdb redid the calling of the 5' RACE reads with MiXCR, one entry per CDR3 protein. The table lists about 1.5 million distinct CDR3 sequences, 40% to 45% of them singletons. Material for sequencing was blood. The receptors stem from a young woman in good health. CDR3s include the opening cysteine and the closing phenylalanine or tryptophan. Each record gives: V gene, J gene, D gene, clone size, CDR3 protein, CDR3 DNA. D genes are given only for firm matches. A clone size is listed for some rows: how often the clone was seen (once, few, many), or a class if it is expanded.

TRBV6-6	TRBJ2-1	NA	NA	CASSDLSDGEQFF	TGTGCCAGCAGTGACCTTAGCGATGGAGAGCAGTTCTTC
TRBV4-1	TRBJ1-2	NA	few	CASSQVELYGYTF	TGCGCCAGCAGCCAGGTGGAACTTTATGGCTACACCTTC
TRBV6-2/TRBV6-3	TRBJ2-2	NA	NA	CASSYGGESGELFF	TGTGCCAGCAGTTACGGCGGGGAATCCGGGGAGCTGTTTTTT
TRBV7-9	TRBJ1-2	NA	few	CASSLAAAYGYTF	TGTGCCAGCAGCTTAGCGGCAGCTTATGGCTACACCTTC
TRBV27	TRBJ2-6	NA	NA	CASSLKFRGANAGANALTF	TGTGCCAGCAGTTTAAAATTTCGAGGGGCGAATGCTGGGGCCAACGCCCTGACTTTC
TRBV20-1	TRBJ2-7	TRBD2	NA	CSARGPNSGSSYNEQYF	TGCAGTGCTAGAGGACCGAATAGCGGGAGCTCCTACAATGAGCAGTACTTC
TRBV28	TRBJ2-3	TRBD2	NA	CASRSAAGADTQYF	TGTGCCAGCAGGTCCGCCGCGGGGGCAGATACGCAGTATTTT
TRBV5-1	TRBJ2-7	NA	once	CASSYDDTHNEQYF	TGCGCCAGCAGCTATGACGACACCCACAATGAGCAGTACTTC
TRBV5-1	TRBJ2-2	TRBD2	NA	CASSLVTSGGELFF	TGCGCCAGCAGCTTGGTGACTAGCGGCGGGGAGCTGTTTTTT
TRBV7-4	TRBJ2-1	NA	NA	CASSLGAGTEDYKGNEQFF	TGTGCCAGCAGCTTAGGGGCCGGTACCGAGGATTATAAGGGTAATGAGCAGTTCTTC
TRBV12-3/TRBV12-4	TRBJ2-6	NA	NA	CASSLFTGANVLTF	TGTGCCAGCAGTTTATTTACTGGGGCCAACGTCCTGACTTTC
TRBV12-3/TRBV12-4	TRBJ1-5	NA	NA	CASSLQGPSNQPQHF	TGTGCCAGCAGTTTGCAGGGGCCGAGCAATCAGCCCCAGCATTTT
TRBV20-1	TRBJ2-1	TRBD1	NA	CSARRTGMYEQFF	TGCAGTGCTAGACGGACAGGGATGTACGAGCAGTTCTTC
TRBV28	TRBJ2-3	NA	NA	CVSSAQWVNPTDTQYF	TGTGTCAGCAGTGCCCAATGGGTGAACCCCACAGATACGCAGTATTTT
TRBV5-1	TRBJ2-1	TRBD1	few	CASSPLVFGQPGGNEQFF	TGCGCCAGCAGTCCACTCGTTTTTGGGCAGCCAGGGGGTAATGAGCAGTTCTTC
TRBV18	TRBJ2-7	TRBD1	NA	CASSDRVEQYF	TGTGCCAGCTCAGACAGGGTCGAGCAGTACTTC
TRBV6-2/TRBV6-3	TRBJ2-7	TRBD2	NA	CASSYWTSGLSYEQYF	TGTGCCAGCAGTTACTGGACTAGCGGCCTCTCCTACGAGCAGTACTTC
TRBV10-3	TRBJ2-1	NA	few	CAIGDYNEQFF	TGTGCCATCGGGGACTACAATGAGCAGTTCTTC
TRBV20-1	TRBJ2-7	TRBD1	NA	CSARYGQGVYEQYF	TGCAGTGCTAGATATGGACAGGGGGTTTACGAGCAGTACTTC
TRBV4-1	TRBJ1-1	NA	NA	CASSQPGSRSTEAFF	TGCGCCAGCAGCCAACCGGGGAGTAGGAGCACTGAAGCTTTCTTT
TRBV28	TRBJ2-7	NA	NA	CASSLPRANEQYF	TGTGCCAGCAGTTTACCCAGGGCTAACGAGCAGTACTTC
TRBV4-1	TRBJ2-5	NA	NA	CASSQEYNNEQYF	TGCGCCAGCAGCCAAGAATACAACAATGAGCAGTACTTC
TRBV6-6	TRBJ2-7	NA	NA	CASTTDYEQYF	TGTGCCAGCACCACGGACTACGAGCAGTACTTC
TRBV5-1	TRBJ1-4	NA	NA	CASSFGQWGFEDEKLFF	TGCGCCAGCAGCTTCGGACAGTGGGGGTTCGAGGATGAAAAACTGTTTTTT
TRBV12-3/TRBV12-4	TRBJ2-3	NA	few	CASSFEGGRDTQYF	TGTGCCAGCAGTTTTGAGGGGGGTAGGGATACGCAGTATTTT
TRBV20-1	TRBJ1-5	TRBD1	few	CSAGRSDRTIYQPQHF	TGCAGTGCCGGACGTTCGGACAGGACCATTTATCAGCCCCAGCATTTT
TRBV6-5	TRBJ2-2	NA	NA	CASSYSRRQANTGELFF	TGTGCCAGCAGTTACTCGAGGAGACAGGCGAACACCGGGGAGCTGTTTTTT
TRBV5-1	TRBJ1-2	NA	few	CASSALAGRNYGYTF	TGCGCCAGCAGTGCCCTAGCGGGGCGGAACTATGGCTACACCTTC
TRBV6-2/TRBV6-3	TRBJ1-2	NA	NA	CASSMNGYGYTF	TGTGCCAGCAGTATGAATGGATATGGCTACACCTTC
TRBV5-6	TRBJ2-7	NA	NA	CASSLLPGASYEQYF	TGTGCCAGCAGCTTGCTCCCAGGGGCCTCCTACGAGCAGTACTTC
TRBV12-3/TRBV12-4	TRBJ1-1	NA	NA	CASSLRPGTTEAFF	TGTGCCAGCAGTTTGCGGCCAGGGACCACTGAAGCTTTCTTT
TRBV20-1	TRBJ2-5	NA	few	CSARDFQELVPKEYF	TGCAGTGCTAGAGATTTTCAGGAACTCGTCCCTAAGGAGTACTTC
TRBV6-1	TRBJ1-2	TRBD1	NA	CASAMTRQGPVSGYGYTF	TGTGCCAGCGCAATGACGAGACAGGGGCCCGTATCCGGCTATGGCTACACCTTC
TRBV7-9	TRBJ2-1	NA	few	CASSFGQGEQFF	TGTGCCAGCAGCTTCGGACAAGGCGAGCAGTTCTTC
TRBV11-2	TRBJ2-1	NA	NA	CASISRGYNEQFF	TGTGCCAGCATTTCCCGAGGATACAATGAGCAGTTCTTC
TRBV27	TRBJ2-4	NA	few	CASSMDRLAKNIQYF	TGTGCCAGCAGTATGGACAGATTAGCCAAAAACATTCAGTACTTC
TRBV7-2	TRBJ2-3	TRBD2	NA	CASSMGLAGTTDTQYF	TGTGCCAGCAGCATGGGACTAGCGGGGACTACAGATACGCAGTATTTT
TRBV7-3	TRBJ2-7	NA	few	CASSLNGRVNEQYF	TGTGCCAGCAGCTTAAACGGGAGAGTCAACGAGCAGTACTTC
TRBV6-2/TRBV6-3	TRBJ2-2	NA	NA	CASSYATNTGELFF	TGTGCCAGCAGTTACGCTACCAACACCGGGGAGCTGTTTTTT
TRBV27	TRBJ2-3	TRBD2	NA	CASRPTSGGTHTQYF	TGTGCCAGCAGACCCACTAGCGGGGGTACTCATACGCAGTATTTT
TRBV7-9	TRBJ2-1	NA	NA	CASSLTTGFDVQFF	TGTGCCAGCAGCTTAACTACAGGGTTTGATGTGCAGTTCTTC
TRBV25-1	TRBJ1-2	TRBD1	NA	CATLANRGLVYGYTF	TGTGCCACCCTTGCGAACAGGGGGCTGGTCTATGGCTACACCTTC